One T cell receptor (beta chain) is described in this entry. The CDR3 length is 13 residues. Deletions cut 3 bases from V and 4 bases from J, with 9 bases between. Germline-derived CDR1 and CDR2 are MRHNA and SNTAGT. These data are taken from a study of T cell changes during pregnancy in multiple sclerosis. TCRdb's copy holds only in-frame clones and misses some; the assay was immunoSEQ multiplex PCR. Of around 97,000 clones in the sample, roughly 92% are singletons; the top ten hold 0.8% to 1%. The rearrangement joins TRBV6-4 to TRBJ1-1; a weak D match, TRBD1 (5 bases). This clonotype was sampled from a female donor with multiple sclerosis, enrolled in a pregnancy study. The material was peripheral blood, obtained after pregnancy. The CDR3 spells CASSERGPTEAFF. The CDR3 bases are TGTGCCAGCAGTGAGCGGGGACCCACTGAAGCTTTCTTT.